The 16 T cell receptor beta chains given below trace back to one sample, sequenced in a study of T cells in Graves' hyperthyroidism and ophthalmopathy. Template material for amplifying TCR beta CDR3 regions consisted of RNA transcripts. The TCR CDR3 first-round RT-PCR relied on the HTBI primer set. Each CDR3 protein is one row after TCRdb ran MiXCR on the multiplex PCR reads. The repertoire holds under 750,000 distinct CDR3 sequences, around 20% seen once, with about a sixth in the top ten. Sequencing was performed on blood. These receptors were collected from a woman in her forties or fifties with Graves' hyperthyroidism that later progressed to Graves' ophthalmopathy.

The rearrangement joins TRBV19 to TRBJ1-4; D uncertain. The CDR3 consists of 17 residues. V lost 6 bases and J lost 5, with 22 bases in between. The germline gives CDR1 LNHDA, CDR2 SQIVND (reference sequence). CDR3 residues: CASRAERETSGNEKLFF. As DNA, the CDR3 is TGTGCCAGTAGGGCGGAGAGGGAAACCTCGGGAAATGAAAAACTGTTTTTT.

In its sample, this clonotype was seen a few times. The chain couples TRBV15 to TRBJ2-7; 8 bases fit TRBD1. The germline V gene encodes CDR1 LNHNV and CDR2 YYDKDF (reference sequence). The length of the CDR3 is 18 residues. Trimming took 0 bases from V and 1 from J; bases not matched to a gene: 11. CDR3 DNA sequence: TGTGCCACCAGCAGAGATCTTGGGGGACAGGTCTATTCCTACGAGCAGTACTTC. It translates to CATSRDLGGQVYSYEQYF. The full variable domain, in which reference TRBV15 and TRBJ2-7 provide the parts outside the CDR3, is DAMVIQNPRYQVTQFGKPVTLSCSQTLNHNVMYWYQQKSSQAPKLLFHYYDKDFNNEADTPDNFQSRRPNTSFCFLDIRSPGLGDTAMYLCATSRDLGGQVYSYEQYFGPGTRLTVT.

This clonotype has more than one count but fewer than ten. The CDR3 spells CSAPGQRDEKLFF. DNA for the CDR3: TGCAGTGCTCCGGGACAGAGGGATGAAAAACTGTTTTTT. The gene calls are TRBV20-1 and TRBJ1-4; 7 bases line up with TRBD1. Trimming removed 5 bases from V and 6 bases from J; junction bases left unmatched: 6. Germline lookup yields CDR1 DFQATT and CDR2 SNEGSKA (reference sequence). CDR3 length: 13 residues.

This clonotype was detected only a few times. The chain recombines TRBV27 with TRBJ2-7, with TRBD2 identical over 8 bases. V dropped 0 bases and J dropped 3; count of bases not matched to a gene: 7. The germline CDR1 and CDR2 sequences are MNHEY and SMNVEV (reference sequence). The CDR3 spans 16 residues. CDR3 coding DNA: TGTGCCAGCAGTTTATCCAGGGCTAGCGGGTTCTACGAGCAGTACTTC. This gives the protein CASSLSRASGFYEQYF.

The chain employs TRBV2 and TRBJ1-1; 9 nucleotides match TRBD1. Trimming removed 4 bases from V and 5 bases from J; junction bases left unmatched: 11. The CDR3 is 16 amino acids. CDR1 is SNHLY and CDR2 is FYNNEI in the germline V gene. In DNA form, the CDR3 reads TGTGCCAGCAGTGGTCCCGGGACAGGGATGGGAACTGAAGCTTTCTTT. Its translation is CASSGPGTGMGTEAFF.

The chain joins TRBV9 to TRBJ1-2, with TRBD1 matching over 9 bases. V was pared by 8 bases and J by 10 bases, with 9 bases of the junction left unmatched. This CDR3 comprises 12 residues. Looked up from germline, CDR1 is SGDLS and CDR2 is YYNGEE. As DNA, the CDR3 is TGTGCCAGTGGGGACAGGGTTTTCACCTACACCTTC. This sequence encodes CASGDRVFTYTF.

This clonotype was recorded a few times. This chain connects TRBV5-1 to TRBJ2-7, with 11 positions matching TRBD2. Trimming took 4 bases from V and 2 from J; bases not matched to a gene: 8. CDR3 length: 16 amino acids. The germline CDR1 and CDR2 sequences are SGHRS and YFSETQ. The CDR3 DNA is TGCGCCAGCAGCCTATCTACTAGCGGGGGCACCTACGAGCAGTACTTC. Translating it yields CASSLSTSGGTYEQYF.

This clonotype was seen a handful of times. The J gene is TRBJ2-7, the V gene TRBV7-9; D unresolved. Germline V gene sequence: CDR1 SEHNR, CDR2 FQNEAQ (reference sequence). Trimming left V 5 bases short and J 5 bases short, with 13 bases between. CDR3 length: 13 amino acids. The CDR3 region is CASSPWSRDEQYF. The CDR3, as DNA: TGTGCCAGCAGCCCCTGGTCTCGAGACGAGCAGTACTTC.

This clonotype was picked up a small number of times. V and J are TRBV20-1 and TRBJ1-1; no firm D call. The CDR3 totals 14 residues. CDR1 and CDR2 from the germline V gene are DFQATT and SNEGSKA (reference sequence). V was cut by 2 bases and J by 1 base, with 11 bases left in between. For the CDR3, the DNA is TGCAGTGCTAGACCCCCGGACGGGAACACTGAAGCTTTCTTT. This encodes CSARPPDGNTEAFF.

This chain connects TRBV5-1 to TRBJ2-3, with 7 nucleotides matching TRBD2. The CDR3 has 14 amino acids. V was clipped by 4 bases and J by 2 bases; unmatched bases: 4. The V gene's germline CDR1 is SGHRS and CDR2 YFSETQ. As DNA, the CDR3 is TGCGCCAGCAGCCCGCGACTAGCCACAGATACGCAGTATTTT. Its translation is CASSPRLATDTQYF.

CDR3 loop: CASRLAHGPYEQYF. The DNA for the CDR3 is TGTGCCAGCAGACTAGCCCATGGACCCTACGAGCAGTACTTC. V usage is TRBV27 and J usage is TRBJ2-7; tentative D call: TRBD2 (6 bases). Germline loops: CDR1 MNHEY, CDR2 SMNVEV (reference sequence). V lost 6 bases and J lost 2, with 14 bases in between. The CDR3 loop spans 14 amino acids.

The gene calls are TRBV11-2 and TRBJ2-3; 8 positions match TRBD2. The CDR3 totals 16 residues. Germline V gene data show CDR1 as SGHAT and CDR2 as FQNNGV. J was trimmed by 5 bases and V by 5 bases; bases with no gene match: 12. DNA of the CDR3: TGTGCCAGCAGCCGGGTATCGCGGGGGGCCGGAGATACGCAGTATTTT. Amino acid sequence: CASSRVSRGAGDTQYF.

Concerning this clonotype itself: A read error is possible here, since a much larger clone lies one base away. This chain uses TRBV20-1 with TRBJ2-7; 11 bases match TRBD2. The junction had 10 bases not matched to a gene; V was cut back by 5 bases and J by 1 base. The germline CDR1 and CDR2 sequences are DFQATT and SNEGSKA (reference sequence). This CDR3 has 16 residues. This chain's CDR3 is CSAQLAGGFGSYEQYF. The CDR3 DNA follows: TGCAGTGCTCAGCTAGCGGGGGGTTTCGGATCCTACGAGCAGTACTTC.

This chain joins TRBV4-1 and TRBJ2-2; 8 bases line up with TRBD1. This CDR3 spans 17 amino acids. The J segment lost 6 bases and the V segment lost 2 bases, leaving 11 bases of the junction unmatched. The V gene's germline CDR1 is MGHRA and CDR2 YSYEKL. CDR3 sequence (DNA): TGCGCCAGCAGCCAACAGGGGGCTGTTAGTGAGTCCGGGGAGCTGTTTTTT. Its protein product is CASSQQGAVSESGELFF.

The chain recombines TRBV27 with TRBJ2-5, with 8 bases matching TRBD1. Losses at the gene ends were 5 bases for V and 1 base for J; bases not matched to a gene: 6. The CDR3 covers 15 residues. Germline CDR1 reads MNHEY; CDR2 reads SMNVEV (reference sequence). The CDR3 loop is CASSVRQGLQETQYF. CDR3 DNA sequence: TGTGCCAGCAGTGTTCGACAGGGGCTCCAAGAGACCCAGTACTTC.

The V gene is TRBV6-2 or TRBV6-3, the J gene TRBJ1-3, with 9 bases lining up with TRBD1. The germline V gene has CDR1 MNHEY and CDR2 SVGEGT. V lost 5 bases to trimming and J lost 4 bases; unmatched junction nucleotides: 3. The CDR3 extends over 14 amino acids. CDR3 in DNA: TGTGCCAGCAGTAGACAGGGGGAAGGAAACACCATATATTTT. Amino acids: CASSRQGEGNTIYF.